This passage covers 18 T cell receptor beta chains from one sample sequenced in a study of shared clonotypes between healthy human individuals. Repertoires were generated with immunoSEQ multiplex PCR, while TCRdb's copy carries only in-frame clones and drops some. The sample records about 820,000 clones, more than 85% being singletons. It was CD45RO-negative cells, positively selected for CCR7, that made up naive CD8 cells, with terminally differentiated effector memory CD45RA+ cells excluded. The specimen sequenced was naive CD8+ T cells sorted from blood. These receptors came from a man aged 25-40 years in good health.

The chain joins TRBV7-8 to TRBJ2-7; weak D call: TRBD2 (6 bases). The CDR3 is made up of 13 amino acids. Trimming removed 8 bases from V and 3 bases from J, with 14 bases in between. The germline CDR1 and CDR2 sequences are SGHVS and FQNEAQ. In nucleotides, the CDR3 is TGTGCCAGCCGCCCCACTAGCAACTACGAGCAGTACTTC. It encodes CASRPTSNYEQYF.

This chain uses TRBV28 with TRBJ2-7; a weak D match, TRBD1 (6 bases). Trimming stripped 4 bases from V and 2 bases from J, with 9 bases between. This CDR3 comprises 13 residues. Germline-derived CDR1 and CDR2 are MDHEN and SYDVKM. The DNA of the CDR3 is TGTGCCAGCAGTTCAGGGGAAACCTACGAGCAGTACTTC. This encodes CASSSGETYEQYF.

The chain uses TRBV4-1 and TRBJ2-5; tentatively, D is TRBD2 (5 bases). Between the trimmed V and J ends, which lost 5 bases and 2 bases, there was a span of 15 bases. In germline, CDR1 is MGHRA, CDR2 YSYEKL. The CDR3 consists of 15 residues. CDR3 residues: CASSGTGDGQETQYF. DNA of the CDR3: TGCGCCAGCAGCGGTACCGGGGATGGGCAAGAGACCCAGTACTTC.

The V and J genes are TRBV27 and TRBJ2-7, with D unclear. CDR3 size: 15 residues. Germline V gene sequence: CDR1 MNHEY, CDR2 SMNVEV (reference sequence). With 4 bases removed from V and 7 bases from J, the gap between germline ends came to 20 bases. CDR3 region: CASSSIAVSRNEQYF. CDR3 in DNA: TGTGCCAGCAGTTCGATAGCAGTTTCCCGGAATGAGCAGTACTTC.

This sequence joins TRBV25-1 and TRBJ1-5, with no clear D. Trimming removed 4 bases from V and 3 bases from J, with 4 bases in between. The length of the CDR3 is 12 residues. Per germline, CDR1 MGHDK and CDR2 SYGVNS. The CDR3 sequence: CASSGYNQPQHF. CDR3 bases: TGTGCCAGCAGTGGGTACAATCAGCCCCAGCATTTT.

This chain uses TRBV28 with TRBJ2-7, with 15 nucleotides matching TRBD2. The CDR3 covers 17 residues. From germline, CDR1 is MDHEN and CDR2 SYDVKM. The V gene end was trimmed by 7 bases and the J gene end by 1 base; junction bases not matched to a gene: 8. In DNA, the CDR3 is TGTGCCAGCACCCTAGGACTAGCGGGAGGGACTTCCTACGAGCAGTACTTC. Translating it yields CASTLGLAGGTSYEQYF. The full variable domain, its missing parts supplied by reference TRBV28 and TRBJ2-7, is DVKVTQSSRYLVKRTGEKVFLECVQDMDHENMFWYRQDPGLGLRLIYFSYDVKMKEKGDIPEGYSVSREKKERFSLILESASTNQTSMYLCASTLGLAGGTSYEQYFGPGTRLTVT.

V gene TRBV28 combines with J gene TRBJ2-1; 7 bases fit TRBD2. J gave up 8 bases and V 4 bases, and 8 bases lay outside the gene matches. This CDR3 is 14 amino acids long. Germline CDR1 MDHEN, CDR2 SYDVKM. CDR3 in DNA: TGTGCCAGCAGTTCCAGGGAGGGTAGAGATGAGCAGTTCTTC. Amino acids: CASSSREGRDEQFF.

The chain uses TRBV5-6 and TRBJ2-1; no clear D gene. V was clipped by 1 base and J by 2 bases, with 13 bases between them. In germline, CDR1 is SGHDT, CDR2 YYEEEE. The CDR3 consists of 16 residues. For the CDR3, the DNA is TGTGCCAGCAGCTTGCCGCTGGACCCACCCTACAATGAGCAGTTCTTC. It specifies CASSLPLDPPYNEQFF.

The chain employs TRBV10-1 and TRBJ2-7; D is possibly TRBD2 (5 bases). V was cut by 0 bases and J by 5 bases, with 17 bases left in between. The CDR3 has 16 residues. Germline V gene sequence: CDR1 WNHNN, CDR2 SYGVQD (reference sequence). The CDR3 reads CASSESRGRPLHEQYF. DNA for the CDR3: TGCGCCAGCAGTGAGTCGAGAGGGAGACCCCTCCACGAGCAGTACTTC.

The chain is built from TRBV5-6 and TRBJ2-1; 8 positions agree with TRBD2. Trimming removed 4 bases from V and 7 bases from J; junction bases left unmatched: 16. Germline CDR1 is SGHDT and CDR2 is YYEEEE. There are 17 residues in the CDR3. CDR3 DNA sequence: TGTGCCAGCAGCCATACCTCGCAGCGGGAGTTCGCTAATGAGCAGTTCTTC. It yields the protein CASSHTSQREFANEQFF.

J is TRBJ1-1 and V is TRBV6-9; tentative D call: TRBD1 (5 bases). V lost 4 bases, J lost 7 bases, and 16 bases lay in between. The CDR3 consists of 14 residues. Germline CDR1 and CDR2: MNHGY and SVAAGI. The CDR3 nucleotides are TGTGCCAGCAGTTCCATCCGGGACCGGATTGAAGCTTTCTTT. The encoded protein is CASSSIRDRIEAFF.

This chain joins TRBV11-3 and TRBJ2-1; 7 bases are a match to TRBD2. Unmatched junction bases numbered 7, after V lost 1 base and J lost 4 bases. There are 16 residues in the CDR3. From germline, CDR1 is SGHNT and CDR2 YENEEA. CDR3 nucleotide sequence: TGTGCCAGCAGCTTAGGAGGTCTAGCGGTTTACAATGAGCAGTTCTTC. It yields the protein CASSLGGLAVYNEQFF.

Points on this clone: Different DNA sequences within this sample yield the same CDR3. This chain links TRBV30 with TRBJ2-5, with no clear D. Per germline, CDR1 GTSNPN and CDR2 SVGIG (reference sequence). The CDR3 runs 13 residues. The V end was cut by 0 bases, the J end by 2 bases, with 7 bases between. The CDR3 DNA reads TGTGCCTGGAGTGTCGGAACTCAAGAGACCCAGTACTTC. Residues: CAWSVGTQETQYF.

A note on this clone: In the same sample, other DNA sequences code for this CDR3. V usage is TRBV6-6 and J usage is TRBJ1-5; no reliable D call. The CDR3 has 15 amino acids. V gave up 3 bases and J gave up 0 bases, with 9 bases separating them. The germline V gene encodes CDR1 MNHNY and CDR2 SVGAGI (reference sequence). The CDR3 here is CASSYGRNSNQPQHF. The CDR3 bases are TGTGCCAGCAGTTATGGGAGGAATAGCAATCAGCCCCAGCATTTT.

The chain couples TRBV19 to TRBJ1-1, with TRBD1 identical over 9 bases. The V segment lost 5 bases and the J segment 3 bases; nucleotides outside the gene matches: 7. The CDR3 loop spans 15 amino acids. Germline CDR1 LNHDA, CDR2 SQIVND (reference sequence). The CDR3 nucleotides are TGTGCCAGTAGTGCAAAACAGGGGGCGGACACTGAAGCTTTCTTT. Translated, it gives CASSAKQGADTEAFF.

To note about this clone: Different DNA sequences within this sample yield the same CDR3. The gene calls are TRBV6-5 and TRBJ2-7, with D perhaps matching TRBD1 (5 bases). The germline CDR1 and CDR2 sequences are MNHEY and SVGAGI. Trimming removed 0 bases at V and 5 bases at J, with 11 bases between. This CDR3 is built from 14 residues. The CDR3 is CASSYSGQGDEQYF. The CDR3 DNA reads TGTGCCAGCAGTTACTCGGGGCAAGGGGACGAGCAGTACTTC.

CDR3 nucleotide sequence: TGTGCCAGCAGCGTCCGAAGGGGGGAGACCCAGTACTTC. Its protein is CASSVRRGETQYF. This chain connects TRBV27 to TRBJ2-5; D perhaps matches TRBD1 (6 bases). V shed 6 bases and J shed 5 bases, with 13 bases lying between them. The CDR3 loop spans 13 amino acids. Germline V gives CDR1 MNHEY, CDR2 SMNVEV (reference sequence).

This chain connects TRBV5-1 to TRBJ2-3; 8 nucleotides match TRBD1. With V trimmed by 4 bases and J by 4 bases, 8 bases remained unmatched. CDR1 SGHRS and CDR2 YFSETQ come from the germline V gene. The CDR3 has 15 residues. CDR3 bases: TGCGCCAGCAGCCCCGTGACAGGGGCACCAGATACGCAGTATTTT. Amino acid sequence: CASSPVTGAPDTQYF.